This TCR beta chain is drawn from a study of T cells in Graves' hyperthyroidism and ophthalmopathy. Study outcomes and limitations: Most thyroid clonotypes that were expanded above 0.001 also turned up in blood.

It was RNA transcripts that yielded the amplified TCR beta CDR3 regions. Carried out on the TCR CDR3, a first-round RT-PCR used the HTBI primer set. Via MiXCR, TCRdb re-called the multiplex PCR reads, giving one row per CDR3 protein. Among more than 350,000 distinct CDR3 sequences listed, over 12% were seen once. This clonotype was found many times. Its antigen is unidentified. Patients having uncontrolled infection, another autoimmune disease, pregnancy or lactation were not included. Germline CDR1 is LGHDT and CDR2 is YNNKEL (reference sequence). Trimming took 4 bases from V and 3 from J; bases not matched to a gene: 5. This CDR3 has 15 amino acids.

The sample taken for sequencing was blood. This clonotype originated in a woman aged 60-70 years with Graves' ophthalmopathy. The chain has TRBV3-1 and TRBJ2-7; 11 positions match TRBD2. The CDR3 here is CASSPGLAEDYEQYF. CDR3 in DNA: TGTGCCAGCAGCCCGGGACTAGCGGAGGACTACGAGCAGTACTTC.